This T cell receptor beta chain is drawn from a study of cytomegalovirus exposure and HLA in healthy donors. TCRdb's table, derived via immunoSEQ multiplex PCR, lists solely in-frame clones and lacks some. The sample comprises about 150,000 clones, less than 95% of which are singletons, and around 1.9% rests with the top ten. The sequenced sample consisted of PBMCs. This receptor was taken from a man aged 18 to 29 in good health and CMV-seropositive.

The CDR3 loop is CASSQREGHGGELFF. The CDR3 nucleotides read TGTGCCAGCAGCCAACGGGAGGGCCATGGCGGGGAGCTGTTTTTT. The chain recombines TRBV4-2 with TRBJ2-2, with 8 bases aligning to TRBD2. Germline V gene sequence: CDR1 LGHNA, CDR2 YNFKEQ. This CDR3 comprises 15 residues. V gave up 2 bases and J gave up 7 bases; unmatched junction bases: 6.